This TCR beta chain was found in a study of T cell responses to AZD1222 COVID-19 vaccine. V gave up 8 bases and J gave up 0 bases, with 12 bases separating them. From germline, CDR1 is MNHEY and CDR2 SVGAGI. This CDR3 is built from 14 residues. The repertoire was sequenced with immunoSEQ multiplex PCR; TCRdb's copy has only in-frame clones and lacks some. The sample has approximately 200,000 clones; more than 85% are singletons. Sequencing used peripheral blood, obtained 28 days after the second AZD1222 dose. The sequence was obtained from an adult who received the AZD1222 COVID-19 vaccine. The chain is built from TRBV6-5 and TRBJ2-3; D gene unclear. In nucleotides, the CDR3 is TGTGCCAGCCGGTTTACAGAAAGCACAGATACGCAGTATTTT. Protein product: CASRFTESTDTQYF.